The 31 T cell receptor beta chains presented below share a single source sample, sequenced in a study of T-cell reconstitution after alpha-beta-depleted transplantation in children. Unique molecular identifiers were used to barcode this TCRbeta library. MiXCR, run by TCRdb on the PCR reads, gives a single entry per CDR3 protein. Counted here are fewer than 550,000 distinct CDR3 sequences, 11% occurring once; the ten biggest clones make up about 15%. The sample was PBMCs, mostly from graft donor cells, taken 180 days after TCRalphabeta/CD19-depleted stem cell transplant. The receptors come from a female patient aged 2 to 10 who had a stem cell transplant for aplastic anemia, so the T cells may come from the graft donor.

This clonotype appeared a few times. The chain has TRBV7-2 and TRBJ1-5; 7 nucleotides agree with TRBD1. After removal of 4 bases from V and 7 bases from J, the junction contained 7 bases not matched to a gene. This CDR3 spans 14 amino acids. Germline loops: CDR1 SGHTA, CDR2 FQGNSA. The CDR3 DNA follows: TGTGCCAGCAGCTCCGACAGGGATCTCCAGCCCCAGCATTTT. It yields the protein CASSSDRDLQPQHF.

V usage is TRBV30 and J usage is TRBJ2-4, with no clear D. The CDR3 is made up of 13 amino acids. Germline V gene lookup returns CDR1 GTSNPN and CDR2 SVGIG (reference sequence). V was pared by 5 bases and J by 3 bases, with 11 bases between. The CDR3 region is CAWSRADKNIQYF. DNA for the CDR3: TGTGCCTGGTCAAGGGCGGACAAAAACATTCAGTACTTC.

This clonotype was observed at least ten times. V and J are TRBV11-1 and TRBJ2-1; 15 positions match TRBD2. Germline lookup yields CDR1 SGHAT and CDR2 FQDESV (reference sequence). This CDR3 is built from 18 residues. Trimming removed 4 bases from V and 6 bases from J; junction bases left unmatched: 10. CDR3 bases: TGTGCCAGCAGCTCCGGGACTAGCGGGGGGTTCTGGGGCAATGAGCAGTTCTTC. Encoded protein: CASSSGTSGGFWGNEQFF.

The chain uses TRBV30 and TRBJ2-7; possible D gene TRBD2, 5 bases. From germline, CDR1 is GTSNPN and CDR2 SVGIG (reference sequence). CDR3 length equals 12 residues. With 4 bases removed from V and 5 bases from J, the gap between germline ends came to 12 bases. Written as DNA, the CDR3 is TGTGCCTGGACCCGGGGAAGCCACGAGCAGTACTTC. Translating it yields CAWTRGSHEQYF.

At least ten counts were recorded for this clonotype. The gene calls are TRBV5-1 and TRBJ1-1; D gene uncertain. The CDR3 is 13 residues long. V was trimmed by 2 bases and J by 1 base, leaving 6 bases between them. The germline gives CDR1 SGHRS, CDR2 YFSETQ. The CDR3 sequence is CASSLNRNTEAFF. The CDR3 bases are TGCGCCAGCAGCTTAAACAGGAACACTGAAGCTTTCTTT.

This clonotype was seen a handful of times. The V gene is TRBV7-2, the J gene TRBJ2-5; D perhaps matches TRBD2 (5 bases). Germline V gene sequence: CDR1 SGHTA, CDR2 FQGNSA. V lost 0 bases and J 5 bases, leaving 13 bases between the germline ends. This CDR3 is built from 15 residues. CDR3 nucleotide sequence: TGTGCCAGCAGCTTAGCGGGAGTAACCACGGAGACCCAGTACTTC. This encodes CASSLAGVTTETQYF.

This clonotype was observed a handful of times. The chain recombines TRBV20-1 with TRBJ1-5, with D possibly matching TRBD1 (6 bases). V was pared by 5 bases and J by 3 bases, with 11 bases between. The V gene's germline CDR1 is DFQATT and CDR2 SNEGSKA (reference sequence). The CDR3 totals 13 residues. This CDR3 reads CSACHRDNQPQHF. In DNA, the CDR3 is TGCAGTGCTTGTCACAGGGACAATCAGCCCCAGCATTTT.

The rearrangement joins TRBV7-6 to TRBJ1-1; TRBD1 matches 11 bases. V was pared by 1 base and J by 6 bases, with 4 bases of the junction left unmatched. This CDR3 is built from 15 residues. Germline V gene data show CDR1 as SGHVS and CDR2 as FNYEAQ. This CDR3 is CASSLVDRGLPEAFF. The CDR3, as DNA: TGTGCCAGCAGCTTAGTGGACAGGGGGCTACCTGAAGCTTTCTTT. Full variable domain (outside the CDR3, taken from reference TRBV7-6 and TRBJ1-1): GAGVSQSPRYKVTKRGQDVALRCDPISGHVSLYWYRQALGQGPEFLTYFNYEAQQDKSGLPNDRFSAERPEGSISTLTIQRTEQRDSAMYRCASSLVDRGLPEAFFGQGTRLTVV.

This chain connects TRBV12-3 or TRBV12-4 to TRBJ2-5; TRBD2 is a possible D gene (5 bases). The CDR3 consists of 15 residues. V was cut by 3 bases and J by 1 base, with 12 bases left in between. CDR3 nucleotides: TGTGCCAGCAGTTTCGGATCGCGGGCCCAAGAGACCCAGTACTTC. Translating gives CASSFGSRAQETQYF.

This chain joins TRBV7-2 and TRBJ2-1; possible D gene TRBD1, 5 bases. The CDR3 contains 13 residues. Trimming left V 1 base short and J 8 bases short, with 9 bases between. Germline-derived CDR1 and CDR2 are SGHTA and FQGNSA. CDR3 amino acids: CASSLVWGDEQFF. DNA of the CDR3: TGTGCCAGCAGCTTAGTTTGGGGCGATGAGCAGTTCTTC.

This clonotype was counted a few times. Written as DNA, the CDR3 is TGTGCCAGCAGCGTACAGCCAAACACTGAAGCTTTCTTT. It specifies CASSVQPNTEAFF. The chain is built from TRBV9 and TRBJ1-1; D is ambiguous. The V and J ends lost 1 base and 2 bases respectively, with 6 bases between them. Germline CDR1 reads SGDLS; CDR2 reads YYNGEE. The CDR3 spans 13 residues.

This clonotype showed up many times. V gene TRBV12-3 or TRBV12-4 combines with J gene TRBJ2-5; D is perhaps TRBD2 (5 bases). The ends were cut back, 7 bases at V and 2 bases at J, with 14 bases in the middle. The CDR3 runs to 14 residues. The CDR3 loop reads CASTLRGSQETQYF. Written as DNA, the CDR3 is TGTGCCAGCACCCTTCGGGGAAGTCAAGAGACCCAGTACTTC.

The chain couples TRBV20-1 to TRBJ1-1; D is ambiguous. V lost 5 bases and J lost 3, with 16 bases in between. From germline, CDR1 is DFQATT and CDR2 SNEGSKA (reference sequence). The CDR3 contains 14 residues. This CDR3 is CSALSRRADTEAFF. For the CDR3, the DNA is TGCAGTGCTCTCTCGCGAAGGGCGGACACTGAAGCTTTCTTT.

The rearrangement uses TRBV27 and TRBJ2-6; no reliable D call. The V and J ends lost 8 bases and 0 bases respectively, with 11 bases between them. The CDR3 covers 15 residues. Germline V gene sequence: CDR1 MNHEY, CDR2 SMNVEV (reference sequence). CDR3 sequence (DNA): TGTGCCAGCTCCCCCTGGTACTCTGGGGCCAACGTCCTGACTTTC. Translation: CASSPWYSGANVLTF.

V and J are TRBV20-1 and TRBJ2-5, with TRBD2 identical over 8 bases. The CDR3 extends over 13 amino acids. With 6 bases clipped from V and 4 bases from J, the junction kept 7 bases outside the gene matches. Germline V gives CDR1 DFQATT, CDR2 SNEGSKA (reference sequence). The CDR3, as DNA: TGCAGTGCAGACGTCCGGGAGGGAGAGACCCAGTACTTC. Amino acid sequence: CSADVREGETQYF.

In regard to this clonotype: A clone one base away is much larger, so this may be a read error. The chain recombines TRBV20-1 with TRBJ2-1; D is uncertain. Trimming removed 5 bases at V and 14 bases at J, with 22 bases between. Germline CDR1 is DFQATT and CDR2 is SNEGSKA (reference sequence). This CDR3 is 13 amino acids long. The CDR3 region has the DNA TGCAGTGCTGGCGATACCAATAACGGTTTCAAGTTCTTC. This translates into CSAGDTNNGFKFF.

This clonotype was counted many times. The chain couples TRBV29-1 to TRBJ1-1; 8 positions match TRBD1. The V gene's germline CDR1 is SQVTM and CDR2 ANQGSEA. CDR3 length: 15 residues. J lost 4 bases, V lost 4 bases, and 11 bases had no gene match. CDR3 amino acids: CSVARGHWLGTEAFF. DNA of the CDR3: TGCAGCGTTGCCAGGGGGCATTGGCTGGGCACTGAAGCTTTCTTT.

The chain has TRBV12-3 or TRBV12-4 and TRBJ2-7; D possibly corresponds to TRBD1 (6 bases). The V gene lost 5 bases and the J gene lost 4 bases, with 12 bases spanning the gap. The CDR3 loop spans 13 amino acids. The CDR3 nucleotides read TGTGCCAGCAGTACCGGGACAAAATACGAGCAGTACTTC. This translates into CASSTGTKYEQYF.

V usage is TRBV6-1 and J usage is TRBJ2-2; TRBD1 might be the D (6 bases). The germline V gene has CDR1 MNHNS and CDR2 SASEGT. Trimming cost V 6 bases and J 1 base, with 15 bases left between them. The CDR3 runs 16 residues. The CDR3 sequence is CASRPQGRENTGELFF. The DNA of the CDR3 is TGTGCCAGCAGACCACAGGGCCGGGAGAACACCGGGGAGCTGTTTTTT.

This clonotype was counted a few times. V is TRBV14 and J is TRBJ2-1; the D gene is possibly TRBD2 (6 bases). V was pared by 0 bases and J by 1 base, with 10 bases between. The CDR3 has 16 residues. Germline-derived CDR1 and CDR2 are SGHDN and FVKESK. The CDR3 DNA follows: TGTGCCAGCAGCCAAGAAGGAGGGATATCCTACAATGAGCAGTTCTTC. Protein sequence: CASSQEGGISYNEQFF.

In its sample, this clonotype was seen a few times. CDR3 amino acids: CASTQANIQYF. In DNA form, the CDR3 reads TGTGCCAGCACCCAGGCAAACATTCAGTACTTC. The chain carries TRBV2 and TRBJ2-4; D ambiguous. This CDR3 is built from 11 residues. CDR1 is SNHLY and CDR2 is FYNNEI in the germline V gene. Between the trimmed V and J ends, which lost 7 bases and 6 bases, there was a span of 7 bases.

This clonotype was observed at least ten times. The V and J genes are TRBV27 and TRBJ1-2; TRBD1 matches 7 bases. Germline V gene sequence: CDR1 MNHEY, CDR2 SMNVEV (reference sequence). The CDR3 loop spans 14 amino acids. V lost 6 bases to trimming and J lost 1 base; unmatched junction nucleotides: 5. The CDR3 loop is CASRSGTVNYGYTF. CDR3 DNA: TGTGCCAGCAGATCTGGGACAGTTAACTATGGCTACACCTTC.

The CDR3 sequence is CASGGRAGGELFF. The CDR3 DNA is TGTGCCAGCGGCGGGAGGGCCGGCGGGGAGCTGTTTTTT. The rearrangement joins TRBV27 to TRBJ2-2; 9 bases line up with TRBD2. This CDR3 spans 13 amino acids. In germline, CDR1 is MNHEY, CDR2 SMNVEV (reference sequence). V shed 8 bases and J 7 bases; nucleotides not matched to a gene: 5.

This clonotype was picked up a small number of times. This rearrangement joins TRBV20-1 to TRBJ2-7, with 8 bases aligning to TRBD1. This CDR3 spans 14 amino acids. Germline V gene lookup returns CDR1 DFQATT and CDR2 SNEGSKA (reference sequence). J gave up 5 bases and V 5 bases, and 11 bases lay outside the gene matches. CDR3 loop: CSASSRTGIHEQYF. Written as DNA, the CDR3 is TGCAGTGCTTCCTCAAGGACAGGGATCCACGAGCAGTACTTC.

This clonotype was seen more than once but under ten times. This CDR3 is CASSAGLNTGELFF. Written as DNA, the CDR3 is TGCGCCAGCAGCGCGGGACTGAACACCGGGGAGCTGTTTTTT. This chain links TRBV5-1 with TRBJ2-2, with TRBD2 as a possible D gene (6 bases). The CDR3 extends over 14 amino acids. The germline V and J ends were trimmed by 4 bases and 1 base, with 8 bases remaining between them. Germline assignment: CDR1 SGHRS and CDR2 YFSETQ.

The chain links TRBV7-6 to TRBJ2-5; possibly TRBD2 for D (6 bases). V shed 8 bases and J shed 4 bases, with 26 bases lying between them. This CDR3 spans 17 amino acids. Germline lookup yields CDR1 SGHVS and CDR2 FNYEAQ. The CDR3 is CASGLTVGGGKGETQYF. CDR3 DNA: TGTGCCAGCGGATTGACAGTGGGGGGTGGAAAGGGAGAGACCCAGTACTTC.

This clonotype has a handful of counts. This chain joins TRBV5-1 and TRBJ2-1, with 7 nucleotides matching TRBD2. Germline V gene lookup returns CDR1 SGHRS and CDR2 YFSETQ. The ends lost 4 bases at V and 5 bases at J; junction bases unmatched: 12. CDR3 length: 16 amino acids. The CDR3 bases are TGCGCCAGCAGCGCCGTTCATGCGGGAGAGGACAATGAGCAGTTCTTC. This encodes CASSAVHAGEDNEQFF.

CDR3 DNA sequence: TGTGCCAGCAAGTTGGACCGGGGGGGGAATGAGCAGTTCTTC. Translation gives CASKLDRGGNEQFF. The chain links TRBV6-2 or TRBV6-3 to TRBJ2-1, with TRBD2 identical over 8 bases. Unmatched junction bases numbered 9, after V lost 7 bases and J lost 7 bases. The length of the CDR3 is 14 residues. Germline values: CDR1 MNHEY, CDR2 SVGEGT.

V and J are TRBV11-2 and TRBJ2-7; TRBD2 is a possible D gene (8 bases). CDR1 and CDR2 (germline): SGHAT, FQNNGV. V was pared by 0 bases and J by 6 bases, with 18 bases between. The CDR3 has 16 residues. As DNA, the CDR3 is TGTGCCAGCAGCTTAGAAGGGACAGTCCGGGGGGGCGAGCAGTACTTC. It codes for CASSLEGTVRGGEQYF.

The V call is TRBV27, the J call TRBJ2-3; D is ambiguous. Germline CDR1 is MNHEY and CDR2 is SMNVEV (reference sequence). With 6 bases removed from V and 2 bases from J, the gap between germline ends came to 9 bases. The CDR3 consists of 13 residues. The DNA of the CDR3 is TGTGCCAGCAGACCTCACTCCACAGATACGCAGTATTTT. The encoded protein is CASRPHSTDTQYF.

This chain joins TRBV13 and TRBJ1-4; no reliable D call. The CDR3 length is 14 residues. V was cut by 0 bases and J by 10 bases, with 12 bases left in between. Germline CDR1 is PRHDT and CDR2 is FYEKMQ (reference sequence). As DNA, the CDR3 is TGTGCCAGCAGCTTAGGAGGGAGAGGCGGAAAACTGTTTTTT. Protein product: CASSLGGRGGKLFF.